This paragraph covers one TCR beta chain sequence. What it binds is unknown. This entry is derived from a study of shared clonotypes between healthy human individuals. As for the study in general: Three plates each covered CD4 naive and memory; CD8 naive two, CD8 memory one. General observations from the study: Among donors, sharing of clonotypes was expected to be affected by sequencing depth. As a rule, naive subsets had a larger estimated richness than memory subsets.

Selected positively for CCR7 and CD45RO-negative, naive CD8 cells excluded terminally differentiated effector memory CD45RA+ cells. Nashville, Tennessee was home to all donors, who were Caucasian adults. Assay used: immunoSEQ multiplex PCR; TCRdb lists only in-frame clones, some missing. The top ten hold 1.5% to 2% of the sample, which has some 2.1 million clones, 93% seen once. CDR3 size: 14 residues. V lost 6 bases and J lost 3, with 15 bases in between. Germline CDR1 MNHNS, CDR2 SASEGT. The clonotype originates from a man aged 18 to 30 in good health. Some clones in this sample may be carry-over from other donors' samples. This rearrangement joins TRBV6-1 to TRBJ2-7; D possibly uses TRBD1 or TRBD2 (5 bases each). Sequencing used naive CD8+ T cells from PBMCs. Written as DNA, the CDR3 is TGTGCCAGCAGACACCGGGACGGGATCTACGAGCAGTACTTC. This translates into CASRHRDGIYEQYF.